The present T cell receptor (beta chain) was sequenced within a study of long-term antiretroviral therapy in people with HIV. Background on the study: The oldest samples precede the 2015 immediate-ART recommendation by about a decade.

With 0 bases removed from V and 0 bases from J, the gap between germline ends came to 12 bases. Germline CDR1 SGDLS, CDR2 YYNGEE. The CDR3 consists of 16 residues. Version v3.0 of the immunoSEQ assay ran at survey level. Sequencing set out to capture about 40,000-50,000 T-cell genomes per sample. Measured with immunoSEQ multiplex PCR; TCRdb has only the in-frame clones, and not every one. This sample has approximately 24,000 clones, with about 91% found just once. The sequenced sample was unsorted PBMCs, obtained 1.8 years before starting antiretroviral therapy. This clonotype was obtained from a man in his forties or fifties with HIV. V usage is TRBV9 and J usage is TRBJ1-1, with D uncertain. The CDR3 coding sequence is TGTGCCAGCAGCGTAGCTTTAGCAGGTGTGAACACTGAAGCTTTCTTT. Translation gives CASSVALAGVNTEAFF.